These 31 T cell receptor beta chains originate from one sample sequenced in a study of blood T cell repertoires in COVID-19. Some clones are missing from TCRdb's copy, which holds only in-frame ones; the method was immunoSEQ multiplex PCR. The sample carries approximately 37,000 clones, about 88% recorded once. The material sequenced was peripheral blood. Receptors originate from a man aged 50 or older in a cohort sampled during active COVID-19.

The chain carries TRBV6-1 and TRBJ2-1, with 11 bases lining up with TRBD1. This CDR3 comprises 15 residues. Germline CDR1 reads MNHNS; CDR2 reads SASEGT. V shed 5 bases, J shed 7 bases, and the junction held 7 bases outside the gene matches. The DNA of the CDR3 is TGTGCCAGCAGTCGCGGACAGGGGGCGCAGAATGAGCAGTTCTTC. This translates into CASSRGQGAQNEQFF.

V and J are TRBV7-2 and TRBJ1-5, with D maybe TRBD1 (5 bases). The CDR3 is made up of 15 amino acids. The V and J ends lost 0 bases and 6 bases respectively, with 12 bases between them. Germline CDR1 and CDR2: SGHTA and FQGNSA. CDR3 DNA sequence: TGTGCCAGCAGCTTAGCGGGGGGTGCGGGTCAGCCCCAGCATTTT. Translated: CASSLAGGAGQPQHF. Filled out from reference TRBV7-2 and TRBJ1-5, the complete variable domain reads GAGVSQSPSNKVTEKGKDVELRCDPISGHTALYWYRQSLGQGLEFLIYFQGNSAPDKSGLPSDRFSAERTGGSVSTLTIQRTQQEDSAVYLCASSLAGGAGQPQHFGDGTRLSIL.

This CDR3 is CSVDDGQMSSYEQYF. The DNA for the CDR3 is TGCAGCGTTGATGACGGACAGATGAGCTCCTACGAGCAGTACTTC. This sequence joins TRBV29-1 and TRBJ2-7; possible D gene TRBD1, 6 bases. The V gene lost 3 bases and the J gene lost 0 bases, with 15 bases spanning the gap. The CDR3 loop spans 15 amino acids. Germline values: CDR1 SQVTM, CDR2 ANQGSEA.

This chain links TRBV7-6 with TRBJ2-1; perhaps TRBD1 as D (7 bases). The V end was cut by 5 bases, the J end by 9 bases, with 26 bases between. This CDR3 comprises 17 residues. The germline V gene encodes CDR1 SGHVS and CDR2 FNYEAQ. The chain's CDR3 is CASSHGQGGFFGSEQFF. Written as DNA, the CDR3 is TGTGCCAGCAGCCACGGGCAGGGGGGCTTTTTCGGGTCTGAGCAGTTCTTC.

A note on this clone: A read error may produce the germline difference seen at one junction end. The rearrangement joins TRBV13 to TRBJ1-1; D uncertain. The CDR3 spans 12 residues. CDR1 and CDR2 from the germline V gene are PRHDT and FYEKMQ (reference sequence). The chain's CDR3 is CASSQQRTDAFF. CDR3 DNA sequence: TGTGCCAGCAGCCAGCAGCGGACTGACGCTTTCTTT.

This clone was counted only a few times. The rearrangement links TRBV12-3 or TRBV12-4 to TRBJ2-3; 7 positions agree with TRBD2. Trimming removed 6 bases from V and 8 bases from J; junction bases left unmatched: 5. The CDR3 is 12 amino acids. The CDR3 region is CASSPGGGTQYF. The DNA for the CDR3 is TGTGCCAGCAGCCCTGGGGGGGGTACGCAGTATTTT.

The CDR3 loop is CASSQGYLQTQYF. CDR3 bases: TGTGCCAGCAGCCAAGGGTACTTACAGACCCAGTACTTC. The rearrangement uses TRBV3-1 (or the pseudogene TRBV3-2) and TRBJ2-5, with unresolved D. The V and J ends lost 1 base and 6 bases respectively, with 9 bases between them. This CDR3 is 13 amino acids long. Germline-derived CDR1 and CDR2 are LGHDT and YNNKEL (reference sequence).

V usage is TRBV7-9 and J usage is TRBJ2-1, with TRBD1 matching 10 bases. This CDR3 is 18 amino acids long. Germline CDR1 reads SEHNR; CDR2 reads FQNEAQ (reference sequence). The V gene end was trimmed by 7 bases and the J gene end by 8 bases; junction bases not matched to a gene: 20. CDR3 region: CASTLPSTGTGDWDEQFF. CDR3 bases: TGTGCCAGCACCTTGCCCTCGACCGGGACAGGGGATTGGGATGAGCAGTTCTTC.

This chain connects TRBV25-1 to TRBJ2-1; the D is unclear. V was clipped by 6 bases and J by 9 bases, with 9 bases between them. The CDR3 extends over 11 amino acids. From germline, CDR1 is MGHDK and CDR2 SYGVNS. CDR3 sequence (DNA): TGTGCCAGCAGCTACAGCATTGAGCAGTTCTTC. Amino acid sequence: CASSYSIEQFF.

This clone is medium-sized within its sample. The genes are TRBV21-1 and TRBJ2-7; whether TRBD2, the table's D call, matches the DNA was not checked. TRBV21-1 represents a pseudogene. This CDR3 has 14 residues. This CDR3 is CVTATIQWTYEQYV. The CDR3 DNA follows: TGTGTCACAGCAACGATACAATGGACTTACGAGCAGTACGTC.

The V call is TRBV29-1, the J call TRBJ2-1; tentative D call: TRBD2 (5 bases). CDR1 and CDR2 from the germline V gene are SQVTM and ANQGSEA. The CDR3 has 13 amino acids. Trimming removed 3 bases from V and 7 bases from J, with 13 bases in between. The CDR3 sequence: CSVDFRGTNEQFF. The CDR3 nucleotides read TGCAGCGTTGACTTCCGGGGAACGAATGAGCAGTTCTTC.

The chain carries TRBV7-9 and TRBJ2-5; 13 bases map to TRBD2. J was trimmed by 5 bases and V by 5 bases; bases with no gene match: 5. The CDR3 has 15 amino acids. Looked up from germline, CDR1 is SEHNR and CDR2 is FQNEAQ (reference sequence). CDR3 residues: CASSPGTSGKETQYF. The CDR3, as DNA: TGTGCCAGCAGCCCCGGGACTAGCGGGAAGGAGACCCAGTACTTC.

This chain connects TRBV19 to TRBJ1-4, with a weak D call TRBD1 (6 bases). CDR1 is LNHDA and CDR2 is SQIVND in the germline V gene (reference sequence). Trimming took 5 bases from V and 6 from J, leaving 13 bases between them. This CDR3 has 14 residues. CDR3 amino acids: CASSRTGFYEKLFF. CDR3 coding DNA: TGTGCCAGTAGTCGAACAGGGTTTTATGAAAAACTGTTTTTT.

This clone was counted once. The chain is built from TRBV5-1 and TRBJ2-1, with a possible D match to TRBD1 (6 bases). Deletions cut 7 bases from V and 6 bases from J, with 14 bases between. CDR3 size: 13 residues. Per the germline V gene, CDR1 is SGHRS and CDR2 is YFSETQ. CDR3 loop: CASRDTTRNEQFF. The DNA of the CDR3 is TGCGCCAGCCGGGACACTACTCGCAATGAGCAGTTCTTC.

The chain employs TRBV3-1 (or the pseudogene TRBV3-2) and TRBJ1-1, with D uncertain. The CDR3 has 11 residues. From germline, CDR1 is LGHDT and CDR2 YNNKEL (reference sequence). The V end was cut by 6 bases, the J end by 5 bases, with 7 bases between. CDR3 amino acids: CASRDGTEAFF. CDR3 nucleotides: TGTGCCAGCAGAGACGGGACTGAAGCTTTCTTT.

The chain joins TRBV7-2 to TRBJ2-7; 7 bases agree with TRBD2. The CDR3 covers 15 residues. V shed 5 bases, J shed 2 bases, and the junction held 9 bases outside the gene matches. Germline V CDR1 and CDR2: SGHTA, FQGNSA. The CDR3 region is CASSDRGRGPYEQYF. The DNA for the CDR3 is TGTGCCAGCAGCGACCGGGGGAGGGGTCCCTACGAGCAGTACTTC.

The chain links TRBV6-5 to TRBJ2-5; D is undetermined. This CDR3 has 12 amino acids. V lost 5 bases to trimming and J lost 2 bases, with 6 bases between them. CDR1 is MNHEY, CDR2 SVGAGI, per germline. CDR3 coding DNA: TGTGCCAGCAGTCGGGTGCAAGAGACCCAGTACTTC. It yields the protein CASSRVQETQYF.

This clone was detected only once. The genes are TRBV19 and TRBJ2-4; 7 bases align to TRBD1. J lost 9 bases, V lost 4 bases, and 9 bases had no gene match. The CDR3 is made up of 14 amino acids. Germline V gene lookup returns CDR1 LNHDA and CDR2 SQIVND (reference sequence). The CDR3 sequence is CASSTTGARGIQYF. The CDR3 coding sequence is TGTGCCAGTAGTACCACAGGGGCTAGGGGCATTCAGTACTTC.

V gene TRBV7-9 combines with J gene TRBJ1-3; D may be TRBD1 (5 bases). Germline lookup yields CDR1 SEHNR and CDR2 FQNEAQ (reference sequence). The CDR3 extends over 15 amino acids. V gave up 6 bases and J gave up 4 bases, with 16 bases separating them. The CDR3 bases are TGTGCCAGCAGTCCGCCTAACGCAGGGGGAAACACCATATATTTT. Residues: CASSPPNAGGNTIYF.

The CDR3 is CASSYSPQVNTEAFF. The CDR3 nucleotides are TGTGCCAGCAGTTACTCCCCACAGGTGAACACTGAAGCTTTCTTT. The V gene is TRBV6-2 or TRBV6-3, the J gene TRBJ1-1; D is possibly TRBD1 (5 bases). In germline, CDR1 is MNHEY, CDR2 SVGEGT. V lost 0 bases to trimming and J lost 0 bases, with 8 bases between them. CDR3 length: 15 amino acids.

This chain uses TRBV19 with TRBJ2-5; tentative D call: TRBD1 (6 bases). V was shortened by 5 bases and J by 4 bases, with 17 bases between the two germline ends. Germline CDR1 reads LNHDA; CDR2 reads SQIVND (reference sequence). The CDR3 is made up of 15 amino acids. The CDR3 DNA reads as TGTGCCAGTAGTTTTAACAGGGTGGTGGGAGAGACCCAGTACTTC. It is translated as CASSFNRVVGETQYF.

V and J are TRBV6-5 and TRBJ1-2, with TRBD1 matching over 10 bases. The CDR3 length is 13 residues. Per germline, CDR1 MNHEY and CDR2 SVGAGI. The J segment lost 7 bases and the V segment lost 6 bases, leaving 5 bases of the junction unmatched. The CDR3 nucleotides read TGTGCCAGCAGCTGGACAGGGGGGATTGGCTACACCTTC. Its protein is CASSWTGGIGYTF.

The V call is TRBV10-2, the J call TRBJ2-3, with 8 positions matching TRBD2. V was clipped by 3 bases and J by 5 bases; unmatched bases: 13. Germline lookup yields CDR1 WSHSY and CDR2 SAAADI. This CDR3 region has 17 residues. Written as DNA, the CDR3 is TGCGCCAGCAGTGAATCCAGCGGGAGCTGGGTTGAAGATACGCAGTATTTT. Translating it yields CASSESSGSWVEDTQYF.

V and J are TRBV2 and TRBJ2-2, with D tentatively TRBD1 (5 bases). The CDR3 runs to 13 residues. CDR1 SNHLY and CDR2 FYNNEI come from the germline V gene. Trimming shortened V by 6 bases and J by 10 bases, and 15 bases separated the two germline ends. CDR3 sequence (DNA): TGTGCCAGCAGAAAAGACAGATCCGTGGAGCTGTTTTTT. Translation: CASRKDRSVELFF.

The CDR3 bases are TGTGCCATCAGCAGGGGTGGGGCCAACGTCCTGACTTTC. Its protein is CAISRGGANVLTF. The chain is built from TRBV10-3 and TRBJ2-6, with TRBD1 as a possible D gene (6 bases). CDR1 ENHRY and CDR2 SYGVKD come from the germline V gene. This CDR3 is built from 13 residues. Trimming removed 6 bases at V and 3 bases at J, with 6 bases between.

This sequence joins TRBV4-1 and TRBJ2-6; 9 bases map to TRBD1. With V trimmed by 2 bases and J by 0 bases, 11 bases remained unmatched. The CDR3 totals 20 residues. The germline gives CDR1 MGHRA, CDR2 YSYEKL. The CDR3 sequence is CASSQPGQGLPHSGANVLTF. For the CDR3, the DNA is TGCGCCAGCAGCCAACCGGGACAGGGTTTGCCCCACTCTGGGGCCAACGTCCTGACTTTC.

The sample holds a few counts of this clone. The chain is built from TRBV5-3 and TRBJ1-2, with D hard to call. TRBV5-3 has ORF status, its function being uncertain. Deletions cut 1 base from V and 12 bases from J, with 10 bases between. This CDR3 region has 11 residues. The CDR3 is CARSLYGVDTF. CDR3 nucleotide sequence: TGTGCCAGAAGCTTGTACGGTGTCGACACCTTC.

The rearrangement uses TRBV24-1 and TRBJ2-7; 12 nucleotides line up with TRBD2. The V segment lost 3 bases and the J segment 0 bases; nucleotides outside the gene matches: 23. This CDR3 is built from 23 residues. Looked up from germline, CDR1 is KGHDR and CDR2 is SFDVKD. Here the CDR3 reads CATSDRFTPYTGTSGFSSYEQYV. The CDR3 nucleotides are TGTGCCACCAGTGATCGCTTTACCCCTTACACCGGGACTAGCGGGTTTAGCTCCTACGAGCAGTACGTC.

This chain uses TRBV19 with TRBJ2-1; 8 positions agree with TRBD2. The CDR3 contains 17 residues. CDR1 LNHDA and CDR2 SQIVND come from the germline V gene (reference sequence). The V and J ends lost 5 bases and 7 bases, in that order; junction bases with no gene match: 16. In nucleotides, the CDR3 is TGTGCCAGTAGTCGGGGGCGGGGGGTGGAAGTAAGGAATGAGCAGTTCTTC. Translating it yields CASSRGRGVEVRNEQFF.

The V and J genes are TRBV4-3 and TRBJ1-5; D not resolved. The V and J ends lost 0 bases and 4 bases respectively, with 10 bases between them. The CDR3 loop spans 15 amino acids. Germline V gene sequence: CDR1 LGHNA, CDR2 YSLEER. The CDR3 loop is CASSQDHGWNQPQHF. The DNA for the CDR3 is TGCGCCAGCAGCCAAGATCATGGCTGGAATCAGCCCCAGCATTTT.

This chain links TRBV6-5 with TRBJ2-5; TRBD1 agrees at 7 bases. This CDR3 has 14 amino acids. The germline V gene encodes CDR1 MNHEY and CDR2 SVGAGI. V lost 10 bases and J lost 5; bases outside the gene matches: 13. CDR3: CAISDREVVETQYF. The DNA for the CDR3 is TGTGCCATCTCTGACAGGGAAGTCGTGGAGACCCAGTACTTC.